The clone carrying this T cell receptor (beta chain) is labeled as medium-sized. This sample stems from a study of blood T cell repertoires in COVID-19. The trim removed 1 base at V and 5 bases at J, leaving 3 bases unmatched. CDR1 is SGHVS and CDR2 is FNYEAQ in the germline V gene. The CDR3 runs 15 residues. Per the study methods: Amplified reference gene primers provided the basis for estimating nucleated cell counts. Clones were sequenced by immunoSEQ multiplex PCR, and TCRdb holds only the in-frame ones, with some missing. From that table come the V and J calls and clone size; the DNA was used to work out D and trimming. The sample includes approximately 12,000 clones, roughly two thirds seen only once; the top ten take 30%.

This receptor was obtained from a human donor in a cohort sampled during active COVID-19. The sample consisted of peripheral blood. This sequence joins TRBV7-6 and TRBJ2-5, with 11 bases identical to TRBD1. Here the CDR3 DNA reads TGTGCCAGCAGCTTAGGGACAGGGGGCAGGGAGACCCAGTACTTC. As protein: CASSLGTGGRETQYF.